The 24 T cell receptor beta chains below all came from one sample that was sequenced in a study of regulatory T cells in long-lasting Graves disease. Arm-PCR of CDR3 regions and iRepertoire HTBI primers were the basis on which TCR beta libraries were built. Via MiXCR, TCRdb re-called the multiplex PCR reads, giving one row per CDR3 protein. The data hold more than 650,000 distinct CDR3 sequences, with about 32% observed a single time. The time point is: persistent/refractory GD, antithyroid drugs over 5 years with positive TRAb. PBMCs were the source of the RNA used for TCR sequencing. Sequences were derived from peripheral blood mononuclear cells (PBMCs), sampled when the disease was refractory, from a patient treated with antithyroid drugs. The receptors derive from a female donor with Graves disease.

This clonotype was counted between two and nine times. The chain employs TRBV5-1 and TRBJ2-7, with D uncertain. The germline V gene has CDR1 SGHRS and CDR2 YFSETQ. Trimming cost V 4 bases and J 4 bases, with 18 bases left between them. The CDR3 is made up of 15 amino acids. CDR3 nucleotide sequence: TGCGCCAGCAGCCCAGTCATGACTTTCGAGTACGAGCAGTACTTC. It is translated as CASSPVMTFEYEQYF.

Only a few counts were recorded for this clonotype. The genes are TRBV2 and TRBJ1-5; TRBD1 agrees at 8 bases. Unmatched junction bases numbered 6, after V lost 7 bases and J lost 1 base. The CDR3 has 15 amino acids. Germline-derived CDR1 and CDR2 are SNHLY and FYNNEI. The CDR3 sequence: CASKIDRGSNQPQHF. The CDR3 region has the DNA TGTGCCAGCAAGATAGACAGGGGAAGCAATCAGCCCCAGCATTTT.

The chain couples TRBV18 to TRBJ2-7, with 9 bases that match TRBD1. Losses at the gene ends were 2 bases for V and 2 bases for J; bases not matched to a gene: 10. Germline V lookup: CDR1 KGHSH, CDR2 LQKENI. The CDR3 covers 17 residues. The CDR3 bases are TGTGCCAGCTCACCATTAACTCCAACAGGGGGCCCCTACGAGCAGTACTTC. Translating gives CASSPLTPTGGPYEQYF.

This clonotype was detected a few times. The CDR3 coding sequence is TGCAGCGCCCAGGGACTAGACGAAGGCACCGGGGAGCTGTTTTTT. It is translated as CSAQGLDEGTGELFF. This chain uses TRBV29-1 with TRBJ2-2, with 8 nucleotides matching TRBD2. V shed 7 bases, J shed 4 bases, and the junction held 11 bases outside the gene matches. In germline, CDR1 is SQVTM, CDR2 ANQGSEA. CDR3 size: 15 residues.

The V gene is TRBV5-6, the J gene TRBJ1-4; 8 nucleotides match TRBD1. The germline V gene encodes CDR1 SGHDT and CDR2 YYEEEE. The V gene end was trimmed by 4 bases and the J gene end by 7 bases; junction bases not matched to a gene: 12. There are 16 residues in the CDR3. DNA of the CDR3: TGTGCCAGCAGCCCCGGACAGGGACCCCGGGGTGAAAAACTGTTTTTT. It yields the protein CASSPGQGPRGEKLFF.

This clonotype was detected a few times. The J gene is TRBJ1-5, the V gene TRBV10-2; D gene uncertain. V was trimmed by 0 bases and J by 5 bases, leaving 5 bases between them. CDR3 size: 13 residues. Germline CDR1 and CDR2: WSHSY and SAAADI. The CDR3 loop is CASSESSYQPQHF. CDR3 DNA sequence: TGCGCCAGCAGTGAGTCCTCCTATCAGCCCCAGCATTTT.

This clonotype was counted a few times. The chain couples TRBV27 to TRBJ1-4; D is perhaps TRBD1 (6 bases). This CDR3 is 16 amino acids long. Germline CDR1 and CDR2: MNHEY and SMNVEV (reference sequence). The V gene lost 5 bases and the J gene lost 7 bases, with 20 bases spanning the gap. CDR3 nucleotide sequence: TGTGCCAGCAGTCCCCTGACAGGCTATCGGGGTGAAAAACTGTTTTTT. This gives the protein CASSPLTGYRGEKLFF.

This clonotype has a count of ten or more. Here the CDR3 DNA reads TGTGCCAGCAGCCAAAACGGAAAGGGTCCTAATCAGCCCCAGCATTTT. This sequence encodes CASSQNGKGPNQPQHF. The chain links TRBV28 to TRBJ1-5; D is unclear. The CDR3 is 16 amino acids. Trimming took 6 bases from V and 4 from J, leaving 19 bases between them. Germline V gene lookup returns CDR1 MDHEN and CDR2 SYDVKM.

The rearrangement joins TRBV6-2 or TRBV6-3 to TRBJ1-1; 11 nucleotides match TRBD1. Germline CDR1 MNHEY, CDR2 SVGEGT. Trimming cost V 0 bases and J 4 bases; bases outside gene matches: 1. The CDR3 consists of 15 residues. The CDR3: CASSYSGTGGTEAFF. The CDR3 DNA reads TGTGCCAGCAGTTACTCCGGGACAGGGGGCACTGAAGCTTTCTTT.

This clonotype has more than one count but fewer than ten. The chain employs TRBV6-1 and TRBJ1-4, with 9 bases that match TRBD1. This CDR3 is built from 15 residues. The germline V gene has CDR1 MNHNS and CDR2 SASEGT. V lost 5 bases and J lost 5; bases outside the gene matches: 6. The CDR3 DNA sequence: TGTGCCAGCAGTCGCATGACAGGGGGGAATGAAAAACTGTTTTTT. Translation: CASSRMTGGNEKLFF.

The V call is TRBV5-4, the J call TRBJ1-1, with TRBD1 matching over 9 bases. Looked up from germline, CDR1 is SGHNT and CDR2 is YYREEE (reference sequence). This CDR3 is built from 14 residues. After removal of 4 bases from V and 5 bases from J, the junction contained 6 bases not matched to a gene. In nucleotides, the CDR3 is TGTGCCAGCAGCCCAAGGGACAGGGAGACTGAAGCTTTCTTT. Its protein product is CASSPRDRETEAFF.

CDR3 in DNA: TGTGCCAGCAGCTTAGCCTCAGGGAATTTATACGAGCAGTACTTC. It yields the protein CASSLASGNLYEQYF. This chain uses TRBV7-2 with TRBJ2-7, with a tentative D call TRBD1 (5 bases). Trimming stripped 0 bases from V and 4 bases from J, with 13 bases between. The germline gives CDR1 SGHTA, CDR2 FQGNSA. This CDR3 spans 15 amino acids. Supplemented by reference TRBV7-2 and TRBJ2-7, the full variable domain reads GAGVSQSPSNKVTEKGKDVELRCDPISGHTALYWYRQSLGQGLEFLIYFQGNSAPDKSGLPSDRFSAERTGGSVSTLTIQRTQQEDSAVYLCASSLASGNLYEQYFGPGTRLTVT.

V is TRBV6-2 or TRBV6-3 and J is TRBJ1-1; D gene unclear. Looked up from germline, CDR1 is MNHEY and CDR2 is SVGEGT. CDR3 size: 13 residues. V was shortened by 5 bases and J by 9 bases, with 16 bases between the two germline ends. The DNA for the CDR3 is TGTGCCAGCAGTGAAGTCCCAAATCCCCAAGCTTTCTTT. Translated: CASSEVPNPQAFF.

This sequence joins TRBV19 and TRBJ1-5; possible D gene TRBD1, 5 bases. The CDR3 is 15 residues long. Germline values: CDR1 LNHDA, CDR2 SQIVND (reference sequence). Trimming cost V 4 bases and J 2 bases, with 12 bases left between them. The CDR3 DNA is TGTGCCAGTAGTACTTCGGAGGGACGCAATCAGCCCCAGCATTTT. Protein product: CASSTSEGRNQPQHF.

CDR3 DNA: TGTGCCAGCAGTGATCCCGGGACAGAGACTAACACCGGGGAGCTGTTTTTT. As protein: CASSDPGTETNTGELFF. The chain couples TRBV2 to TRBJ2-2; 7 positions match TRBD1. The ends lost 3 bases at V and 2 bases at J; junction bases unmatched: 9. The germline V gene encodes CDR1 SNHLY and CDR2 FYNNEI. This CDR3 is 17 amino acids long.

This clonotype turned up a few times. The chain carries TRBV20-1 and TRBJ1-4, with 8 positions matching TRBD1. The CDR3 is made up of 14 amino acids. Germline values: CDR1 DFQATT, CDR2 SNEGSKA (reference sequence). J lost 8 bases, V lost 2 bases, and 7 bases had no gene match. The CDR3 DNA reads TGCAGTGCTAGAAGCAGGGGGCGTTCCGAAAAACTGTTTTTT. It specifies CSARSRGRSEKLFF.

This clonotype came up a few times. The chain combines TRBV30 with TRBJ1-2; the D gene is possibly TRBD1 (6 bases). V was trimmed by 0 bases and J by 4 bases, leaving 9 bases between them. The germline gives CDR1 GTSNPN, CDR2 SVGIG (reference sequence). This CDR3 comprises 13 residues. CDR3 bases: TGTGCCTGGAGTGTCCGGACAGCCTATGGCTACACCTTC. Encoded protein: CAWSVRTAYGYTF.

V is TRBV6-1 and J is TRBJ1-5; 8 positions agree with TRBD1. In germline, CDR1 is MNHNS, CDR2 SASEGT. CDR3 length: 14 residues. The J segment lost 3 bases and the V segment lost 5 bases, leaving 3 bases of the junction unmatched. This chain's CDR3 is CASSPQGVNQPQHF. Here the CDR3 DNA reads TGTGCCAGCAGTCCACAGGGGGTCAATCAGCCCCAGCATTTT.

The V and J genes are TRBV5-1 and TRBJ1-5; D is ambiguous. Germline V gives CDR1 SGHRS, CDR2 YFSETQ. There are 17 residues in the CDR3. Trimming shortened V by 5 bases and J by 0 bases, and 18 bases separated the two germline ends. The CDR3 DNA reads TGCGCCAGCAGACCGGGTACGGGTATCTATAGCAATCAGCCCCAGCATTTT. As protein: CASRPGTGIYSNQPQHF.

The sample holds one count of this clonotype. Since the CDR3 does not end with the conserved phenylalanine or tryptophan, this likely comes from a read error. The CDR3 bases are TGTGCCAGCAGCTTAACCGGGGCGAACACTGAAGCTTTCCTT. Amino acid sequence: CASSLTGANTEAFL. J is TRBJ1-1 and V is TRBV7-9; a weak D match, TRBD1 (5 bases). The germline CDR1 and CDR2 sequences are SEHNR and FQNEAQ (reference sequence). The CDR3 is 14 residues long. V was clipped by 2 bases and J by 1 base, with 8 bases between them.

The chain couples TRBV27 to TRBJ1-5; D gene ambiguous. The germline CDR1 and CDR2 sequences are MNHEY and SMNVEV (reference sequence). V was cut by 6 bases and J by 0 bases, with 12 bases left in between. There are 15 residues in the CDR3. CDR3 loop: CASRTEGDSNQPQHF. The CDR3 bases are TGTGCCAGCAGAACGGAGGGAGATAGCAATCAGCCCCAGCATTTT.

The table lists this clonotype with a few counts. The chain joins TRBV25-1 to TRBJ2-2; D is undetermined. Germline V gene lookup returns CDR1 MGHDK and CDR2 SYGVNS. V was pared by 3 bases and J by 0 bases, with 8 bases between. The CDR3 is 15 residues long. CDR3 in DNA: TGTGCCAGCAGTGATCGACGGACGAACACCGGGGAGCTGTTTTTT. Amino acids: CASSDRRTNTGELFF.

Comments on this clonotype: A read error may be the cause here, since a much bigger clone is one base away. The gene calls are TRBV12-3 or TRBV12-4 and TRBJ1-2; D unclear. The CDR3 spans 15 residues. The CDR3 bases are TGTGCCACCCAAGTTGCAGGCAGCGATAACTATGCCTACACCTTC. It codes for CATQVAGSDNYAYTF.

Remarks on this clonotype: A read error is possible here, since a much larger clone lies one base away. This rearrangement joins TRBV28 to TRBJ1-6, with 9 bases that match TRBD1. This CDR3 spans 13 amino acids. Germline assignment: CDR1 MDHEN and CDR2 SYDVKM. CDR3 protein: CGTDDRGNSPLHF. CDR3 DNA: TGTGGCACAGACGACAGGGGGAATTCACCCCTCCACTTT.